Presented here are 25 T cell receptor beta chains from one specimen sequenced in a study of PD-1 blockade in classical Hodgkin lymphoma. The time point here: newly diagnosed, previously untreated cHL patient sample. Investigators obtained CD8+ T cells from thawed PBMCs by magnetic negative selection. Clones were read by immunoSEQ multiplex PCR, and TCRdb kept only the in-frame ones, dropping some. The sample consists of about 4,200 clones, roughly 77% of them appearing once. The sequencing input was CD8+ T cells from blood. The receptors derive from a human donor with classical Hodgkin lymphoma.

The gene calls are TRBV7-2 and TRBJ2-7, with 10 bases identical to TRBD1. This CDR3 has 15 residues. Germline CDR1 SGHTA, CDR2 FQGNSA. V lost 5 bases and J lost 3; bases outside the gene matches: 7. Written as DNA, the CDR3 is TGTGCCAGCAGCCCCCGGACAGGGGGGATCTACGAGCAGTACTTC. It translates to CASSPRTGGIYEQYF.

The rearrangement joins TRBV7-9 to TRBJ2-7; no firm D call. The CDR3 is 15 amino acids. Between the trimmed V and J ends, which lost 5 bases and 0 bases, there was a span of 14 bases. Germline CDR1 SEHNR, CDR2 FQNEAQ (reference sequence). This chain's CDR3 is CASSRVAAISYEQYF. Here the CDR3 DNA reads TGTGCCAGCAGCCGGGTGGCGGCAATCTCCTACGAGCAGTACTTC. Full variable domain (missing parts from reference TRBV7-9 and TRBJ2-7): DTGVSQNPRHKITKRGQNVTFRCDPISEHNRLYWYRQTLGQGPEFLTYFQNEAQLEKSRLLSDRFSAERPKGSFSTLEIQRTEQGDSAMYLCASSRVAAISYEQYFGPGTRLTVT.

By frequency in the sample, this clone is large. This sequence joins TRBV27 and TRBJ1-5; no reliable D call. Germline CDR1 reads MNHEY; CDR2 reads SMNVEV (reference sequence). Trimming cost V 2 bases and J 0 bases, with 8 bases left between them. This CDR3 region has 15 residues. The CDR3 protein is CASSLRAYSNQPQHF. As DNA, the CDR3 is TGTGCCAGCAGTTTACGGGCTTATAGCAATCAGCCCCAGCATTTT.

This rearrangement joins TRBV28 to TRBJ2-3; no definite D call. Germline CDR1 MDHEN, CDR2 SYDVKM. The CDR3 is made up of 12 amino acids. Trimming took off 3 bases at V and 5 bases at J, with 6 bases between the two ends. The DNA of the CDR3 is TGTGCCAGCAGTTTGTTCGAAGATACGCAGTATTTT. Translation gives CASSLFEDTQYF. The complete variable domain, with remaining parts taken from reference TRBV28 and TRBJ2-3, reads DVKVTQSSRYLVKRTGEKVFLECVQDMDHENMFWYRQDPGLGLRLIYFSYDVKMKEKGDIPEGYSVSREKKERFSLILESASTNQTSMYLCASSLFEDTQYFGPGTRLTVL.

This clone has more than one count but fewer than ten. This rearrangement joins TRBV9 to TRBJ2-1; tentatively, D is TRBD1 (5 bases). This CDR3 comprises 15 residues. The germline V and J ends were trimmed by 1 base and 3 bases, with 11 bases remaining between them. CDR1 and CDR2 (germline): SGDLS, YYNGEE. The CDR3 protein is CASSVLGEVYNEQFF. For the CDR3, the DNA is TGTGCCAGCAGCGTATTAGGGGAAGTCTACAATGAGCAGTTCTTC. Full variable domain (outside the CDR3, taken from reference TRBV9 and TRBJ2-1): DSGVTQTPKHLITATGQRVTLRCSPRSGDLSVYWYQQSLDQGLQFLIQYYNGEERAKGNILERFSAQQFPDLHSELNLSSLELGDSALYFCASSVLGEVYNEQFFGPGTRLTVL.

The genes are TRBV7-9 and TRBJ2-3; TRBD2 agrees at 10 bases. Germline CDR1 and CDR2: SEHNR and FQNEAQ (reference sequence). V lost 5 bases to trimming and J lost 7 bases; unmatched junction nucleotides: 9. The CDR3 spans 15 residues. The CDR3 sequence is CASSLLAGVLHTQYF. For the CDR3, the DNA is TGTGCCAGCAGCCTTCTAGCGGGAGTTCTGCATACGCAGTATTTT. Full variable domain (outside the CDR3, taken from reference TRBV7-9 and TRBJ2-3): DTGVSQNPRHKITKRGQNVTFRCDPISEHNRLYWYRQTLGQGPEFLTYFQNEAQLEKSRLLSDRFSAERPKGSFSTLEIQRTEQGDSAMYLCASSLLAGVLHTQYFGPGTRLTVL.

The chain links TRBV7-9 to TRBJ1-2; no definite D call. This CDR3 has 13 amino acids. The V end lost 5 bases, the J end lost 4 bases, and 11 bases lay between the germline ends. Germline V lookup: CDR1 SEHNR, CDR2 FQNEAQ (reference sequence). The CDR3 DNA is TGTGCCAGCAGCCCTCTTGACCCCTATGGCTACACCTTC. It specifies CASSPLDPYGYTF.

In DNA, the CDR3 is TGTGCCAGCAGTTTATCGAGACTAGCGGGGGAGTACGAGCAGTACTTC. Its protein product is CASSLSRLAGEYEQYF. The chain uses TRBV27 and TRBJ2-7, with TRBD2 matching over 12 bases. This CDR3 has 16 amino acids. Germline CDR1 is MNHEY and CDR2 is SMNVEV (reference sequence). The V segment lost 0 bases and the J segment 4 bases; nucleotides outside the gene matches: 4.

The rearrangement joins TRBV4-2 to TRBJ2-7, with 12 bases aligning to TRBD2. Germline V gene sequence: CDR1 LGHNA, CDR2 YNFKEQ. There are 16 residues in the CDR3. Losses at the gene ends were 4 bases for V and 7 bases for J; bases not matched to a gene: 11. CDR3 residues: CASSPTPLAGGGEQYF. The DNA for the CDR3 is TGTGCCAGCAGCCCGACCCCTCTAGCGGGAGGGGGAGAGCAGTACTTC.

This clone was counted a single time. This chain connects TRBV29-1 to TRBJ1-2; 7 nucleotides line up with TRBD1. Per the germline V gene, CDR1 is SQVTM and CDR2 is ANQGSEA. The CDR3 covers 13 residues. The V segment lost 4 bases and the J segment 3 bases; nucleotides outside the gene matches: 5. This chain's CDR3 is CSVVSDRHYGYTF. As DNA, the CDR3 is TGCAGCGTTGTTTCGGACAGGCACTATGGCTACACCTTC.

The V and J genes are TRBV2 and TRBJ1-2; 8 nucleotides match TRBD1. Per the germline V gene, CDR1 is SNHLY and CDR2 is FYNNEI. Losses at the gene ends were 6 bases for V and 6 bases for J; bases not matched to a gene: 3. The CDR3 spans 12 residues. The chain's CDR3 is CASRDRVNGYTF. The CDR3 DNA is TGTGCCAGCAGGGACAGGGTGAATGGCTACACCTTC.

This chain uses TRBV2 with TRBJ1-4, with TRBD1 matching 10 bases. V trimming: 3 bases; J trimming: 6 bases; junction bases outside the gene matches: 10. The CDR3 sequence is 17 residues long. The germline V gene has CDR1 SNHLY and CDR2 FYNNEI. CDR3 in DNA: TGTGCCAGCAGTGAGGGGGACAGGGGTTATGGAGATGAAAAACTGTTTTTT. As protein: CASSEGDRGYGDEKLFF.

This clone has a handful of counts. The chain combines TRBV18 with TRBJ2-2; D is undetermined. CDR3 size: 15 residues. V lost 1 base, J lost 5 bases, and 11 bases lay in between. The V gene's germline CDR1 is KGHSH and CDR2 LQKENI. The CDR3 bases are TGTGCCAGCTCACCACAGGACGACGCGACCGGGGAGCTGTTTTTT. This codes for CASSPQDDATGELFF. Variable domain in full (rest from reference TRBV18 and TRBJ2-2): NAGVMQNPRHLVRRRGQEARLRCSPMKGHSHVYWYRQLPEEGLKFMVYLQKENIIDESGMPKERFSAEFPKEGPSILRIQQVVRGDSAAYFCASSPQDDATGELFFGEGSRLTVL.

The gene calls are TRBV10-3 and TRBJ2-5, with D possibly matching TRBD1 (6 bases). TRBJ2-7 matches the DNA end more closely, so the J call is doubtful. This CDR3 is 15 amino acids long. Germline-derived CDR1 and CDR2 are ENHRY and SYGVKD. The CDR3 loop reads CAISEGATGPYEQYF. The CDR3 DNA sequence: TGTGCCATCAGTGAGGGAGCGACAGGCCCTTACGAGCAGTACTTC.

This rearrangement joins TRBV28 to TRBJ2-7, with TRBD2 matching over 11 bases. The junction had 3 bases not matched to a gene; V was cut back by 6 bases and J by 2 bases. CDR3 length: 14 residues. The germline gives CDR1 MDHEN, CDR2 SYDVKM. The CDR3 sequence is CASSHSGRAYEQYF. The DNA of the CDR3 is TGTGCCAGCAGCCATAGCGGGAGGGCCTACGAGCAGTACTTC.

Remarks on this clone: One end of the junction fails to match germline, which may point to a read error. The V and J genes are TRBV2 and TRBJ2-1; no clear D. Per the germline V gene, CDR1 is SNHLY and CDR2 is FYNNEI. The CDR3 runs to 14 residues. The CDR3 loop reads CASAFRFGFNERFF. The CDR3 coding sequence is TGTGCCAGCGCCTTTAGGTTTGGGTTCAATGAGCGGTTCTTC.

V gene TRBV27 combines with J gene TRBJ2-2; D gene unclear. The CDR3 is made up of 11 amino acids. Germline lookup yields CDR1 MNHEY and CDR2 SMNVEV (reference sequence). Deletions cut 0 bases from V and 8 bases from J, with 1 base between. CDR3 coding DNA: TGTGCCAGCAGTTTATCTGGGGAGCTGTTTTTT. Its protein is CASSLSGELFF.

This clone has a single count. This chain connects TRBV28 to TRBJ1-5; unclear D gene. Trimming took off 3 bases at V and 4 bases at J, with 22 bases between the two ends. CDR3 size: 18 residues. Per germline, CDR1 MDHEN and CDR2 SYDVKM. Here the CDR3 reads CASSLRALGHLGNQPQHF. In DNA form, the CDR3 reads TGTGCCAGCAGTTTGCGGGCCCTAGGTCATCTTGGGAATCAGCCCCAGCATTTT.

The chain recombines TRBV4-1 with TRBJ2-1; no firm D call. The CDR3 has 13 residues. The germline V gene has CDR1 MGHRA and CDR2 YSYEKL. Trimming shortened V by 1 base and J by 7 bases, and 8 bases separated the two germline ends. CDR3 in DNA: TGCGCCAGCAGCCAAGGGGTTGGGAATGAGCAGTTCTTC. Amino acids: CASSQGVGNEQFF.

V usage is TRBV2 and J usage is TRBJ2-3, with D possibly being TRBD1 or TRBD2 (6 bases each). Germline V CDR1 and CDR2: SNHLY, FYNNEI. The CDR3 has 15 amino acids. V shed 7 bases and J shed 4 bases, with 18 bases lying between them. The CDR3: CASTRQAGSPDTQYF. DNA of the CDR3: TGTGCCAGCACCAGACAGGCGGGGTCCCCAGATACGCAGTATTTT.

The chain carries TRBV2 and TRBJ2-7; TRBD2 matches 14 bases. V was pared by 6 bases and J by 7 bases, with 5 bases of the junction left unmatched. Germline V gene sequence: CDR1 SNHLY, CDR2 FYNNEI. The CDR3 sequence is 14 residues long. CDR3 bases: TGTGCCAGCAGGGGGACTAGCGGGAGTTTAGAGCAGTACTTC. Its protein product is CASRGTSGSLEQYF.

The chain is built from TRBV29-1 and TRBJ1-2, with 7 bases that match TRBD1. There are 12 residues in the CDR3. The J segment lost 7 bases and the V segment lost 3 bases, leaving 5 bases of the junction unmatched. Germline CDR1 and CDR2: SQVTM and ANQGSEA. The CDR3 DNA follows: TGCAGCGTTGATGAGGGGGCGTTTGGCTACACCTTC. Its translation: CSVDEGAFGYTF.

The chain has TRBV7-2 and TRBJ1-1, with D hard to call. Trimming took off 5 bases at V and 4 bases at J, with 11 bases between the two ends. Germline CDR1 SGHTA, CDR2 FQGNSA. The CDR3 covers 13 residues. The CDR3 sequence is CASSPGSATEAFF. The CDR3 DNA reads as TGTGCCAGCAGCCCAGGCTCCGCCACTGAAGCTTTCTTT.

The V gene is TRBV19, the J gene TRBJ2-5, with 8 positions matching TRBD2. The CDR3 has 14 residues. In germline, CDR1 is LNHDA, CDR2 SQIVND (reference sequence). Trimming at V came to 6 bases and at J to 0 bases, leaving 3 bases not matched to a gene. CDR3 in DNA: TGTGCCAGTAGACGGGAGGGGAACCAAGAGACCCAGTACTTC. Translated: CASRREGNQETQYF.

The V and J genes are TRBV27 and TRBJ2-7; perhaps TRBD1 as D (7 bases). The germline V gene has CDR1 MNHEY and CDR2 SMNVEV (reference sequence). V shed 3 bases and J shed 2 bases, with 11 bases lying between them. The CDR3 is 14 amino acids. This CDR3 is CASSLAGGPYEQYF. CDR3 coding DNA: TGTGCCAGCAGTTTGGCAGGGGGGCCCTACGAGCAGTACTTC.